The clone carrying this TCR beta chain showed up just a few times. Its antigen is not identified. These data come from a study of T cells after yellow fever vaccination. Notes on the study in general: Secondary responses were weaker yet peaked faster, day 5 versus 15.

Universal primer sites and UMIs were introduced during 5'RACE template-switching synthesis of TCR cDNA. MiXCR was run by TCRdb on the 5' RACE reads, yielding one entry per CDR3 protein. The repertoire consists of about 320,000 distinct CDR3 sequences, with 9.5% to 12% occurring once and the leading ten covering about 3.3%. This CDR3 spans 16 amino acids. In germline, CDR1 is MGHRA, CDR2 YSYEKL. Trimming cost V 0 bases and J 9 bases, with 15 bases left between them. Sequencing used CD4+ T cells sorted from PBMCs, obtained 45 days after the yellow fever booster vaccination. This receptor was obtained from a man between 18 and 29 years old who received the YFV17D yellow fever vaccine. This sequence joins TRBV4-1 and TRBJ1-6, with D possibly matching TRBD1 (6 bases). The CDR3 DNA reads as TGCGCCAGCAGCCAAGATTCGGCCAGGGGTAGTTCACCCCTCCACTTT. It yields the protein CASSQDSARGSSPLHF.